This section outlines one T cell receptor beta chain sequence together with its context. Measured with immunoSEQ multiplex PCR; TCRdb has only the in-frame clones, and not every one. The sample has millions of clones; 85% to 95% are singletons. These data belong to a study of shared clonotypes between healthy human individuals. Germline V gene sequence: CDR1 MDHEN, CDR2 SYDVKM. This CDR3 comprises 16 residues. With 2 bases clipped from V and 5 bases from J, the junction kept 8 bases outside the gene matches. This receptor was obtained from a man aged 18 to 30 in good health. The sequencing input was naive CD4+ T cells sorted from blood. The subset here: CD45RA+ positively selected. The chain has TRBV28 and TRBJ2-2, with 7 positions matching TRBD1. Here the CDR3 reads CASSLRQGVRTGELFF. CDR3 DNA sequence: TGTGCCAGCAGTTTACGGCAGGGGGTTCGGACCGGGGAGCTGTTTTTT.